This TCR beta chain originates from a study of blood T cell repertoires in COVID-19. In the study overall: Specimens from acute and convalescent COVID-19 originated in the United States, Italy and Spain. T cells, B-cell-depleted T cells, or PBMCs provided the cDNA or gDNA that served as material.

Germline assignment: CDR1 MNHEY and CDR2 SMNVEV (reference sequence). CDR3 size: 15 residues. V was pared by 6 bases and J by 5 bases, with 16 bases between. Seattle patients were enrolled during active infection and followed longitudinally. In the study's own analysis: Amplifying reference gene primers gave estimates of nucleated cell counts. Sequencing was performed with immunoSEQ multiplex PCR; in TCRdb, only in-frame clones are kept and a portion is missing. From that table come the V and J calls and clone size; the DNA was used to work out D and trimming. This sample carries roughly 210,000 clones, 80% to 90% of them seen once, and the ten largest clones take roughly 10%.

The rearrangement uses TRBV27 and TRBJ2-2; possible D gene TRBD2, 7 bases. This clonotype was obtained from a woman aged 80 or over with COVID-19, enrolled during active disease. The sample comprised peripheral blood. CDR3 DNA sequence: TGTGCCAGCAGCCGAAACAGGGAGGGGACCGGGGAGCTGTTTTTT. Its translation is CASSRNREGTGELFF.